These 24 T cell receptor beta chains were all obtained from the same sample, sequenced in a study of shared clonotypes between healthy human individuals. Data came from immunoSEQ multiplex PCR; TCRdb stores just in-frame clones and leaves some out. The sample records 1.5 million to 1.9 million clones, around 98% being singletons. The sample comprised naive CD4+ T cells sorted from blood. Stated subset: CD45RA+ positively selected. These receptor sequences come from a young man in good health.

This chain connects TRBV27 to TRBJ2-4; D possibly corresponds to TRBD1 (7 bases). V was trimmed by 11 bases and J by 0 bases, leaving 11 bases between them. The CDR3 runs 13 residues. From germline, CDR1 is MNHEY and CDR2 SMNVEV (reference sequence). CDR3 in DNA: TGTGCCGCGGGACAGAGAGCCAAAAACATTCAGTACTTC. Residues: CAAGQRAKNIQYF.

The chain couples TRBV12-5 to TRBJ2-5; 8 bases map to TRBD1. The germline CDR1 and CDR2 sequences are LGHNT and FRNRAP. The CDR3 sequence is 13 residues long. The ends lost 6 bases at V and 5 bases at J; junction bases unmatched: 5. This CDR3 is CASGSGGPETQYF. CDR3 nucleotide sequence: TGTGCTAGTGGGTCAGGGGGCCCGGAGACCCAGTACTTC. The complete variable domain, with remaining parts taken from reference TRBV12-5 and TRBJ2-5, reads DARVTQTPRHKVTEMGQEVTMRCQPILGHNTVFWYRQTMMQGLELLAYFRNRAPLDDSGMPKDRFSAEMPDATLATLKIQPSEPRDSAVYFCASGSGGPETQYFGPGTRLLVL.

The chain joins TRBV7-9 to TRBJ2-1; D not resolved. This CDR3 has 13 amino acids. V was cut by 2 bases and J by 4 bases, with 6 bases left in between. CDR1 is SEHNR, CDR2 FQNEAQ, per germline (reference sequence). In DNA form, the CDR3 reads TGTGCCAGCAGCTTATCAATGTACAATGAGCAGTTCTTC. Residues: CASSLSMYNEQFF.

The rearrangement uses TRBV5-6 and TRBJ2-5, with a possible D match to TRBD2 (6 bases). Trimming removed 4 bases from V and 4 bases from J, with 20 bases in between. In germline, CDR1 is SGHDT, CDR2 YYEEEE. The CDR3 is 16 residues long. The CDR3, as DNA: TGTGCCAGCAGCCCGCAACGACGGGTGGGGGGAGAGACCCAGTACTTC. Translating gives CASSPQRRVGGETQYF. Based on the CDR3 plus reference TRBV5-6 and TRBJ2-5, the full variable domain is DAGVTQSPTHLIKTRGQQVTLRCSPKSGHDTVSWYQQALGQGPQFIFQYYEEEERQRGNFPDRFSGHQFPNYSSELNVNALLLGDSALYLCASSPQRRVGGETQYFGPGTRLLVL.

The chain carries TRBV6-1 and TRBJ2-7; D perhaps matches TRBD2 (5 bases). Trimming took off 6 bases at V and 3 bases at J, with 9 bases between the two ends. In germline, CDR1 is MNHNS, CDR2 SASEGT. This CDR3 comprises 12 residues. The CDR3 reads CASRRANYEQYF. CDR3 nucleotides: TGTGCCAGCAGGCGGGCGAACTACGAGCAGTACTTC.

The chain is built from TRBV5-1 and TRBJ2-3; TRBD2 matches 7 bases. The ends lost 4 bases at V and 6 bases at J; junction bases unmatched: 2. Per the germline V gene, CDR1 is SGHRS and CDR2 is YFSETQ. The CDR3 contains 12 residues. CDR3 protein: CASSLTSDTQYF. The CDR3 DNA is TGCGCCAGCAGCCTGACTAGCGATACGCAGTATTTT.

The chain uses TRBV2 and TRBJ1-5; a weak D match, TRBD1 (6 bases). Germline-derived CDR1 and CDR2 are SNHLY and FYNNEI. The CDR3 extends over 15 amino acids. V was pared by 3 bases and J by 4 bases, with 13 bases between. The CDR3 sequence is CASSDAGGRNQPQHF. The CDR3 DNA reads TGTGCCAGCAGTGATGCCGGGGGGCGGAATCAGCCCCAGCATTTT.

V and J are TRBV9 and TRBJ2-3; 13 bases agree with TRBD2. The ends lost 3 bases at V and 11 bases at J; junction bases unmatched: 9. Germline V gives CDR1 SGDLS, CDR2 YYNGEE. This CDR3 is 15 amino acids long. The CDR3 reads CASSATGTSGMKQYF. In DNA, the CDR3 is TGTGCCAGCAGCGCGACCGGGACTAGCGGGATGAAGCAGTATTTT.

The rearrangement links TRBV5-5 to TRBJ2-5; D is uncertain. Germline CDR1 reads SGHKS; CDR2 reads YYEKEE (reference sequence). Trimming stripped 6 bases from V and 1 base from J, with 16 bases between. The CDR3 has 15 residues. This CDR3 is CASKDLGFRQETQYF. The CDR3 DNA reads as TGTGCCAGCAAAGACCTTGGTTTTCGCCAAGAGACCCAGTACTTC.

The chain is built from TRBV25-1 and TRBJ2-5, with D perhaps matching TRBD1 (5 bases). CDR1 and CDR2 (germline): MGHDK, SYGVNS. V gave up 3 bases and J gave up 2 bases, with 19 bases separating them. The CDR3 totals 17 residues. The CDR3 coding sequence is TGTGCCAGCAGTGACCCAGGGCAGGGTTTCGGTCAAGAGACCCAGTACTTC. The encoded protein is CASSDPGQGFGQETQYF.

The rearrangement joins TRBV28 to TRBJ2-3; possible D gene TRBD2, 5 bases. Trimming took off 7 bases at V and 0 bases at J, with 14 bases between the two ends. The germline V gene encodes CDR1 MDHEN and CDR2 SYDVKM. This CDR3 is 15 amino acids long. The CDR3 DNA reads as TGTGCCAGCATATCCCCGGGGAGTAGCACAGATACGCAGTATTTT. Protein sequence: CASISPGSSTDTQYF. Combining the CDR3 with reference TRBV28 and TRBJ2-3 gives the whole variable domain DVKVTQSSRYLVKRTGEKVFLECVQDMDHENMFWYRQDPGLGLRLIYFSYDVKMKEKGDIPEGYSVSREKKERFSLILESASTNQTSMYLCASISPGSSTDTQYFGPGTRLTVL.

This clone was detected only once. The chain recombines TRBV6-1 with TRBJ1-5; no firm D call. Germline V gene lookup returns CDR1 MNHNS and CDR2 SASEGT. The CDR3 runs 13 residues. The V end lost 8 bases, the J end lost 2 bases, and 10 bases lay between the germline ends. The CDR3 loop reads CASSPGGNQPQHF. The CDR3 DNA is TGTGCCAGCTCCCCGGGAGGCAATCAGCCCCAGCATTTT.

J is TRBJ2-7 and V is TRBV7-2; TRBD2 agrees at 10 bases. Germline CDR1 SGHTA, CDR2 FQGNSA. V was pared by 1 base and J by 2 bases, with 5 bases of the junction left unmatched. This CDR3 has 16 residues. The CDR3 loop is CASSLGAAGGPYEQYF. CDR3 bases: TGTGCCAGCAGCTTAGGGGCAGCGGGAGGGCCCTACGAGCAGTACTTC.

The chain recombines TRBV5-4 with TRBJ2-2, with 8 bases identical to TRBD1. The V gene's germline CDR1 is SGHNT and CDR2 YYREEE (reference sequence). CDR3 length: 15 residues. Trimming cost V 4 bases and J 7 bases; bases outside gene matches: 9. Written as DNA, the CDR3 is TGTGCCAGCAGCGCCAGACAGGGGCATGTCGGGGAGCTGTTTTTT. It yields the protein CASSARQGHVGELFF.

The chain recombines TRBV7-2 with TRBJ2-3; D gene ambiguous. Germline V gene data show CDR1 as SGHTA and CDR2 as FQGNSA. The germline V and J ends were trimmed by 1 base and 4 bases, with 6 bases remaining between them. The CDR3 sequence is 13 residues long. The CDR3, as DNA: TGTGCCAGCAGCTTAGTGGGCCCAGATACGCAGTATTTT. Translating it yields CASSLVGPDTQYF.

This sequence joins TRBV9 and TRBJ1-1, with D uncertain. The CDR3 spans 15 residues. CDR1 is SGDLS, CDR2 YYNGEE, per germline. V was clipped by 0 bases and J by 1 base, with 10 bases between them. The CDR3 reads CASSVGYSKNTEAFF. CDR3 nucleotide sequence: TGTGCCAGCAGCGTAGGGTACAGCAAGAACACTGAAGCTTTCTTT. Using reference TRBV9 and TRBJ1-1 for the parts outside the CDR3, the full variable domain is DSGVTQTPKHLITATGQRVTLRCSPRSGDLSVYWYQQSLDQGLQFLIQYYNGEERAKGNILERFSAQQFPDLHSELNLSSLELGDSALYFCASSVGYSKNTEAFFGQGTRLTVV.

The V gene is TRBV5-1, the J gene TRBJ1-3; no reliable D call. This CDR3 has 17 residues. Trimming shortened V by 2 bases and J by 9 bases, and 24 bases separated the two germline ends. Germline V lookup: CDR1 SGHRS, CDR2 YFSETQ. CDR3 region: CASSFAGSGSREVTIYF. The CDR3, as DNA: TGCGCCAGCAGCTTTGCGGGTTCGGGCAGTCGCGAGGTCACCATATATTTT.

V and J are TRBV10-1 and TRBJ2-5; D is unclear. V was cut by 3 bases and J by 1 base, with 6 bases left in between. The CDR3 is 13 residues long. Germline lookup yields CDR1 WNHNN and CDR2 SYGVQD (reference sequence). CDR3 sequence (DNA): TGCGCCAGCAGTGATGGTAGCCAAGAGACCCAGTACTTC. This translates into CASSDGSQETQYF.

This clone was picked up one time. V and J are TRBV21-1 and TRBJ1-1. TRBV21-1 is a pseudogene segment. CDR3 length: 15 residues. CDR3: CASSKDYQPNTEAFF. Here the CDR3 DNA reads TGTGCCAGCAGCAAAGATTACCAACCGAACACTGAAGCTTTCTTT.

The gene calls are TRBV7-9 and TRBJ2-6; 8 bases align to TRBD1. Germline trimming cut 3 bases from V and 0 bases from J; bases unmatched to any gene: 4. This CDR3 has 17 residues. Germline-derived CDR1 and CDR2 are SEHNR and FQNEAQ (reference sequence). DNA of the CDR3: TGTGCCAGCAGCTTGACAGGGGCCCTCTCTGGGGCCAACGTCCTGACTTTC. Translated: CASSLTGALSGANVLTF.

V and J are TRBV5-6 and TRBJ1-1; TRBD1 matches at 8 bases. Looked up from germline, CDR1 is SGHDT and CDR2 is YYEEEE. Germline trimming cut 4 bases from V and 4 bases from J; bases unmatched to any gene: 15. The CDR3 runs to 17 residues. CDR3 loop: CASSPARQGRRSTEAFF. The CDR3 bases are TGTGCCAGCAGCCCCGCGAGACAGGGGAGGCGGTCCACTGAAGCTTTCTTT.

This chain joins TRBV6-5 and TRBJ2-7, with 7 bases aligning to TRBD2. Germline V gene data show CDR1 as MNHEY and CDR2 as SVGAGI. This CDR3 comprises 13 residues. The V gene end was trimmed by 4 bases and the J gene end by 3 bases; junction bases not matched to a gene: 3. In nucleotides, the CDR3 is TGTGCCAGCAGTTCACTAGCGTTCTACGAGCAGTACTTC. Protein: CASSSLAFYEQYF.

Concerning this clone: The sample holds other DNA sequences that translate to the same CDR3. V gene TRBV5-4 combines with J gene TRBJ2-7, with 8 positions matching TRBD1. Germline CDR1 reads SGHNT; CDR2 reads YYREEE (reference sequence). Germline trimming cut 3 bases from V and 5 bases from J; bases unmatched to any gene: 7. CDR3 length equals 14 residues. The CDR3 reads CASSSGQGRDEQYF. The CDR3 coding sequence is TGTGCCAGCAGCTCCGGACAGGGAAGGGACGAGCAGTACTTC.

The chain has TRBV5-1 and TRBJ2-7, with 9 positions matching TRBD2. This CDR3 contains 15 residues. V trimming: 5 bases; J trimming: 3 bases; junction bases outside the gene matches: 9. Germline CDR1 reads SGHRS; CDR2 reads YFSETQ. The CDR3 loop reads CASSSIAGVVYEQYF. In DNA, the CDR3 is TGCGCCAGCAGTTCAATAGCGGGAGTGGTCTACGAGCAGTACTTC. The complete variable domain, with remaining parts taken from reference TRBV5-1 and TRBJ2-7, reads KAGVTQTPRYLIKTRGQQVTLSCSPISGHRSVSWYQQTPGQGLQFLFEYFSETQRNKGNFPGRFSGRQFSNSRSEMNVSTLELGDSALYLCASSSIAGVVYEQYFGPGTRLTVT.